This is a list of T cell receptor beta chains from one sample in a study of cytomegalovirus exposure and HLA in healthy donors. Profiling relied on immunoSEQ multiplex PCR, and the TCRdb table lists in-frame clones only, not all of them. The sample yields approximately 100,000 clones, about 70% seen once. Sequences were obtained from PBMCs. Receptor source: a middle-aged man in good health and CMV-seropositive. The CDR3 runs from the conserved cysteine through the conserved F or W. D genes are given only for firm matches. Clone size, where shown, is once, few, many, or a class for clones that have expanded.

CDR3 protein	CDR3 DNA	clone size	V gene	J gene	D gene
CASSPTTGGGTEAFF	TGTGCCAGCAGTCCCACGACAGGGGGAGGTACTGAAGCTTTCTTT	.	TRBV6-5	TRBJ1-1	TRBD1
CASSQVRTGETPRLYEQYF	TGCGCCAGCAGCCAAGTAAGGACAGGGGAAACCCCAAGACTGTACGAGCAGTACTTC	once	TRBV4-1	TRBJ2-7	TRBD1
CASSEPGDRGRNEQFF	TGTGCCAGCAGTGAGCCGGGGGACAGGGGTAGGAATGAGCAGTTCTTC	.	TRBV25-1	TRBJ2-1	TRBD1
CASSGQLNYGYTF	TGTGCCAGCAGCGGACAGCTTAACTATGGCTACACCTTC	.	TRBV2	TRBJ1-2	.
CASRGVTLREQYF	TGCGCCAGCAGAGGGGTAACATTACGCGAGCAGTACTTC	.	TRBV10-2	TRBJ2-7	.
CASSLGAGGTEAFF	TGTGCCAGCAGTTTGGGGGCAGGGGGCACTGAAGCTTTCTTT	.	TRBV27	TRBJ1-1	TRBD1
CASSLGQTLEKFTLHF	TGTGCCAGCAGCTTAGGACAGACCCTTGAGAAGTTTACCCTCCACTTT	once	TRBV7-7	TRBJ1-6	.
CASSLAAATDTQYF	TGTGCCAGCAGCTTGGCAGCGGCCACAGATACGCAGTATTTT	.	TRBV7-3	TRBJ2-3	.
CATSRRERYNEQFF	TGTGCCACCAGCAGACGGGAGCGCTACAATGAGCAGTTCTTC	.	TRBV15	TRBJ2-1	.
CASSLVHRATNEKLFF	TGTGCCAGCAGCTTAGTGCACAGAGCAACTAATGAAAAACTGTTTTTT	.	TRBV7-2	TRBJ1-4	.
CASSFRGEGTEAFF	TGCGCCAGCAGCTTCAGAGGAGAAGGCACTGAAGCTTTCTTT	.	TRBV5-1	TRBJ1-1	.
CASSPRDYQETQYF	TGTGCCAGCAGCCCAAGGGACTACCAAGAGACCCAGTACTTC	.	TRBV9	TRBJ2-5	.
CASSFGTPETEAFF	TGTGCCAGCAGTTTCGGGACTCCGGAGACTGAAGCTTTCTTT	once	TRBV11-2	TRBJ1-1	.
CASSPPGLAGDEQYF	TGTGCCAGCAGCCCTCCGGGACTAGCGGGAGACGAGCAGTACTTC	medium-sized	TRBV5-6	TRBJ2-7	TRBD2
CASSFAETQYF	TGTGCCAGCAGTTTCGCGGAGACCCAGTACTTC	.	TRBV28	TRBJ2-5	.
CASSEIGQGPTYEQYF	TGTGCCAGCAGTGAAATAGGGCAGGGCCCTACCTACGAGCAGTACTTC	.	TRBV6-1	TRBJ2-7	.
CASTPGGDGEQYF	TGTGCCAGCACGCCGGGGGGAGATGGGGAGCAGTACTTC	.	TRBV5-5	TRBJ2-7	TRBD2
CASSLPSIMSADTQYF	TGTGCCAGCAGCCTTCCTTCCATCATGAGTGCAGATACGCAGTATTTT	few	TRBV5-6	TRBJ2-3	.
CASSLGYISYEQYF	TGTGCCAGCAGCTTGGGATACATCTCCTACGAGCAGTACTTC	few	TRBV5-6	TRBJ2-7	.
CASSSPGGSGGGTDTQYF	TGTGCCAGCAGTTCCCCCGGGGGTAGCGGGGGAGGCACAGATACGCAGTATTTT	.	TRBV9	TRBJ2-3	TRBD2
CASSMTLTDTQYF	TGTGCCAGCAGCATGACTCTCACAGATACGCAGTATTTT	.	TRBV9	TRBJ2-3	.
CASSRSGGQGEGAFF	TGTGCCAGTAGCCGTAGTGGTGGACAGGGGGAGGGAGCTTTCTTT	few	TRBV6-5	TRBJ1-1	TRBD1
CASTIWGQSYTF	TGTGCCAGCACCATCTGGGGACAGAGCTACACCTTC	.	TRBV6-5	TRBJ1-2	TRBD1
CASSSAGTSGSYSYEQYF	TGTGCCAGTAGCAGCGCTGGGACTAGCGGGAGTTACTCCTACGAGCAGTACTTC	.	TRBV19	TRBJ2-7	TRBD2
CASSSPEWTGLRDYGYTF	TGTGCCAGCAGTTCTCCCGAATGGACAGGACTGCGTGACTATGGCTACACCTTC	once	TRBV28	TRBJ1-2	TRBD1
CASSPPEWTDTQYF	TGTGCCAGCAGCCCGCCGGAGTGGACAGATACGCAGTATTTT	.	TRBV7-2	TRBJ2-3	.
CASSPRQGKDEQFF	TGTGCCAGTAGCCCTAGACAGGGGAAGGATGAGCAGTTCTTC	few	TRBV19	TRBJ2-1	TRBD1
CASSPQDVGPQHF	TGCGCCAGCAGTCCACAGGACGTCGGGCCCCAGCATTTT	once	TRBV10-2	TRBJ1-5	.
CASSVERDYNEQFF	TGTGCCAGCAGTGTAGAGCGGGATTACAATGAGCAGTTCTTC	.	TRBV2	TRBJ2-1	TRBD2
CASLGERAESGANVLTF	TGTGCCAGCCTCGGAGAACGAGCCGAATCTGGGGCCAACGTCCTGACTTTC	once	TRBV11-2	TRBJ2-6	.
CASSPTLRGLSYEQYF	TGTGCCAGCTCACCAACTCTAAGGGGATTATCCTACGAGCAGTACTTC	.	TRBV18	TRBJ2-7	.
CASSAGQGYYYGYTF	TGTGCCAGCAGCGCGGGACAGGGGTATTACTATGGCTACACCTTC	few	TRBV9	TRBJ1-2	TRBD1
CASSPILPEDEQFF	TGCGCCAGCAGCCCGATCCTCCCCGAGGATGAGCAGTTCTTC	.	TRBV5-1	TRBJ2-1	.
CASSAQGQRGAEAFF	TGTGCCAGCAGCGCCCAGGGCCAACGGGGGGCTGAAGCTTTCTTT	.	TRBV11-2	TRBJ1-1	.
CASTERTSADTQYF	TGTGCCAGCACCGAGAGGACTAGCGCAGATACGCAGTATTTT	.	TRBV2	TRBJ2-3	TRBD2
CASSLVSLAIYEQYF	TGTGCCAGCAGCTTAGTTTCTCTAGCTATCTACGAGCAGTACTTC	.	TRBV11-2	TRBJ2-7	.
CASRTPDRGLGYTF	TGTGCCAGCAGGACCCCGGACAGGGGGCTCGGCTACACCTTC	.	TRBV2	TRBJ1-2	TRBD1
CASSYGVGGGEQFF	TGTGCCAGCAGTTACGGGGTGGGGGGTGGCGAGCAGTTCTTC	.	TRBV6-5	TRBJ2-1	.
CASSPGSATGGYEQYF	TGTGCCAGCTCACCGGGGTCAGCGACAGGGGGTTACGAGCAGTACTTC	.	TRBV18	TRBJ2-7	TRBD1
CASSLRSASGALSSYNEQFF	TGTGCCAGCAGTTTAAGATCGGCTAGCGGGGCCTTGTCCTCCTACAATGAGCAGTTCTTC	.	TRBV27	TRBJ2-1	TRBD2
CASSLDVAGGNEQFF	TGCGCCAGCAGCTTGGATGTCGCAGGGGGCAATGAGCAGTTCTTC	.	TRBV5-1	TRBJ2-1	TRBD1
CASSLFGGEKLFF	TGTGCCAGCAGCTTATTCGGGGGGGAAAAACTGTTTTTT	.	TRBV7-9	TRBJ1-4	.
CASSVDPRVSTGELFF	TGTGCCAGCAGCGTAGATCCCCGGGTTAGCACCGGGGAGCTGTTTTTT	few	TRBV9	TRBJ2-2	.
CASSPTDSNTEAFF	TGTGCCAGCAGTCCGACGGACTCGAACACTGAAGCTTTCTTT	.	TRBV6-5	TRBJ1-1	.
CASSPKLGQGKGDIQYF	TGCGCCAGCAGCCCCAAACTCGGACAGGGCAAGGGAGACATTCAGTACTTC	.	TRBV5-1	TRBJ2-4	TRBD1
CASSLVRRNSYNEQFF	TGTGCCAGCAGCTTAGTTCGGCGGAACTCCTACAATGAGCAGTTCTTC	few	TRBV11-2	TRBJ2-1	.
CASRPEGDTQYF	TGTGCCAGCAGACCCGAGGGCGATACGCAGTATTTT	.	TRBV6-6	TRBJ2-3	.
CASSMGTGEYGTEAFF	TGTGCCAGTAGTATGGGGACAGGGGAATATGGCACTGAAGCTTTCTTT	.	TRBV19	TRBJ1-1	TRBD1
CASTQPGDSYEQYF	TGTGCCAGCACCCAACCGGGGGACAGCTACGAGCAGTACTTC	.	TRBV28	TRBJ2-7	.
CASSRRTGALQETQYF	TGTGCCAGTAGTAGGAGGACAGGGGCCCTCCAAGAGACCCAGTACTTC	.	TRBV19	TRBJ2-5	TRBD1
CASSGTGVTPASGANVLTF	TGTGCCAGCAGCGGGACAGGGGTGACCCCTGCATCTGGGGCCAACGTCCTGACTTTC	.	TRBV9	TRBJ2-6	TRBD1
CASENRLNTEAFF	TGTGCCAGTGAAAACAGGTTGAACACTGAAGCTTTCTTT	.	TRBV19	TRBJ1-1	.
CAISARDLIKTQYF	TGTGCCATCAGTGCAAGGGACTTAATAAAGACCCAGTACTTC	few	TRBV10-3	TRBJ2-5	.
CASSVRQGEQPQHF	TGTGCCAGCAGTGTACGACAGGGAGAACAGCCCCAGCATTTT	.	TRBV6-4	TRBJ1-5	TRBD1
CASSDQTGTGQPQHF	TGTGCCAGCAGTGACCAGACAGGGACTGGTCAGCCCCAGCATTTT	.	TRBV2	TRBJ1-5	TRBD1